The 23 T cell receptor beta chains below all came from one sample that was sequenced in a study of cytomegalovirus exposure and HLA in healthy donors. Primers for the PCR totalled 60 Vbeta and 13 Jbeta. The assay was immunoSEQ multiplex PCR, and TCRdb's table has in-frame clones only and misses some. Of some 180,000 clones listed, 76% are singletons. The sequencing sample was made of PBMCs. The receptors were sampled from a man younger than 35 in good health and CMV-seronegative.

The chain combines TRBV6-1 with TRBJ2-7; 7 positions agree with TRBD2. CDR1 is MNHNS, CDR2 SASEGT, per germline. V lost 4 bases, J lost 6 bases, and 6 bases stayed unmatched. CDR3 length: 13 residues. The CDR3 loop reads CASSGVGRVEQYF. In nucleotides, the CDR3 is TGTGCCAGCAGTGGGGTGGGGAGGGTCGAGCAGTACTTC.

The chain joins TRBV30 to TRBJ2-7, with D possibly TRBD1 on 6 matching bases. V was trimmed by 2 bases and J by 3 bases, leaving 17 bases between them. This CDR3 contains 15 residues. The germline V gene encodes CDR1 GTSNPN and CDR2 SVGIG (reference sequence). The CDR3 DNA reads as TGTGCCTGGAGTCGACGTGGGACATCTTTCTACGAGCAGTACTTC. This gives the protein CAWSRRGTSFYEQYF.

The chain is built from TRBV9 and TRBJ2-7, with 11 bases that match TRBD1. Losses at the gene ends were 2 bases for V and 4 bases for J; bases not matched to a gene: 5. The CDR3 has 15 residues. Germline-derived CDR1 and CDR2 are SGDLS and YYNGEE. The CDR3 is CASSVGGTGGYEQYF. The DNA of the CDR3 is TGTGCCAGCAGCGTGGGGGGGACAGGGGGGTACGAGCAGTACTTC.

This chain connects TRBV19 to TRBJ1-5, with TRBD1 matching over 7 bases. The CDR3 length is 14 residues. The V and J ends lost 7 bases and 6 bases, in that order; junction bases with no gene match: 9. Germline CDR1 LNHDA, CDR2 SQIVND (reference sequence). The CDR3 loop is CASNSGGFSQPQHF. The CDR3 nucleotides read TGTGCCAGTAATTCAGGGGGTTTTAGTCAGCCCCAGCATTTT.

The V gene is TRBV30, the J gene TRBJ2-1; 10 bases are shared with TRBD2. J was trimmed by 7 bases and V by 2 bases; bases with no gene match: 11. Germline V lookup: CDR1 GTSNPN, CDR2 SVGIG (reference sequence). The CDR3 sequence is 16 residues long. CDR3 residues: CAWSNSGGAIVNEQFF. CDR3 coding DNA: TGTGCCTGGAGTAACAGCGGGGGGGCGATAGTAAATGAGCAGTTCTTC.

The DNA of the CDR3 is TGTGCCAGCAAACGAGCGGTGGGCACCGGGGAGCTGTTTTTT. It encodes CASKRAVGTGELFF. The chain combines TRBV6-4 with TRBJ2-2; the D gene is possibly TRBD2 (5 bases). This CDR3 is built from 14 residues. The germline gives CDR1 MRHNA, CDR2 SNTAGT. Deletions cut 7 bases from V and 4 bases from J, with 13 bases between.

CDR3 protein: CASSKTQPLEQYF. In nucleotides, the CDR3 is TGTGCCAGCAGCAAAACACAGCCCCTCGAGCAGTACTTC. The gene calls are TRBV21-1 and TRBJ2-7; the table's D call, TRBD1, was not checked against the DNA. TRBV21-1 is a recognized pseudogene. The CDR3 sequence is 13 residues long.

V gene TRBV6-5 combines with J gene TRBJ1-5; 10 nucleotides line up with TRBD1. Germline-derived CDR1 and CDR2 are MNHEY and SVGAGI. With V trimmed by 6 bases and J by 5 bases, 4 bases remained unmatched. This CDR3 is 14 amino acids long. CDR3 residues: CASRGTGAHQPQHF. The DNA of the CDR3 is TGTGCCAGCAGGGGGACAGGGGCCCATCAGCCCCAGCATTTT.

This rearrangement joins TRBV7-9 to TRBJ2-1, with 8 bases identical to TRBD1. This CDR3 is 14 amino acids long. Germline-derived CDR1 and CDR2 are SEHNR and FQNEAQ (reference sequence). With 5 bases clipped from V and 7 bases from J, the junction kept 7 bases outside the gene matches. The CDR3 DNA is TGTGCCAGCAGCCCCGGACAGGGAATGAATGAGCAGTTCTTC. Protein product: CASSPGQGMNEQFF.

This clone turned up a few times. The V call is TRBV27, the J call TRBJ2-2; D is ambiguous. Trimming cost V 2 bases and J 0 bases, with 10 bases left between them. The CDR3 runs 16 residues. Per the germline V gene, CDR1 is MNHEY and CDR2 is SMNVEV (reference sequence). CDR3 amino acids: CASSLGQFANTGELFF. CDR3 bases: TGTGCCAGCAGTTTAGGTCAGTTCGCGAACACCGGGGAGCTGTTTTTT.

This chain uses TRBV18 with TRBJ2-5; D possibly corresponds to TRBD2 (6 bases). The CDR3 extends over 12 amino acids. The V end was cut by 3 bases, the J end by 4 bases, with 6 bases between. Looked up from germline, CDR1 is KGHSH and CDR2 is LQKENI. The CDR3 coding sequence is TGTGCCAGCTCACCGGAGGGAGAGACCCAGTACTTC. Its protein is CASSPEGETQYF. Drawing the rest from reference TRBV18 and TRBJ2-5, the complete variable domain is NAGVMQNPRHLVRRRGQEARLRCSPMKGHSHVYWYRQLPEEGLKFMVYLQKENIIDESGMPKERFSAEFPKEGPSILRIQQVVRGDSAAYFCASSPEGETQYFGPGTRLLVL.

This chain connects TRBV6-1 to TRBJ2-4; a weak D match, TRBD1 (5 bases). Trimming cost V 8 bases and J 8 bases, with 19 bases left between them. The germline gives CDR1 MNHNS, CDR2 SASEGT. CDR3 length: 14 residues. The CDR3 spells CASLLRQGWDIQYF. The DNA of the CDR3 is TGTGCCAGCCTCCTTCGGCAGGGATGGGACATTCAGTACTTC.

This clone has just one count. The rearrangement links TRBV6-5 to TRBJ1-6; 10 nucleotides match TRBD1. Germline CDR1 reads MNHEY; CDR2 reads SVGAGI. The V and J ends lost 6 bases and 14 bases, in that order; junction bases with no gene match: 13. This CDR3 has 15 residues. The CDR3 reads CASSPPGQGKVTLHF. The DNA of the CDR3 is TGTGCCAGCAGCCCTCCGGGACAGGGGAAGGTCACCCTCCACTTT.

The V and J genes are TRBV15 and TRBJ1-2, with 7 bases that match TRBD1. This CDR3 is built from 15 residues. Germline loops: CDR1 LNHNV, CDR2 YYDKDF (reference sequence). V gave up 6 bases and J gave up 6 bases; unmatched junction bases: 13. The CDR3 region is CATRGPETGTDGYTF. CDR3 nucleotide sequence: TGTGCCACCAGGGGGCCCGAGACAGGGACTGATGGCTACACCTTC.

The chain is built from TRBV28 and TRBJ1-1; D gene uncertain. V lost 2 bases, J lost 0 bases, and 4 bases lay in between. Germline lookup yields CDR1 MDHEN and CDR2 SYDVKM. The length of the CDR3 is 13 residues. The CDR3 loop reads CASSLPVNTEAFF. The DNA of the CDR3 is TGTGCCAGCAGTTTACCAGTGAACACTGAAGCTTTCTTT.

J is TRBJ2-5 and V is TRBV6-5; D not resolved. CDR1 is MNHEY and CDR2 is SVGAGI in the germline V gene. The V end was cut by 4 bases, the J end by 6 bases, with 6 bases between. The CDR3 has 11 residues. In nucleotides, the CDR3 is TGTGCCAGCAGTTCTTCTCAGACCCAGTACTTC. Protein: CASSSSQTQYF.

This clone showed up just once. The rearrangement uses TRBV9 and TRBJ2-1, with TRBD1 as a possible D gene (7 bases). The CDR3 consists of 16 residues. V dropped 4 bases and J dropped 3 bases, with 17 bases sitting between them. The germline V gene encodes CDR1 SGDLS and CDR2 YYNGEE. CDR3 loop: CASSSRGDSIYNEQFF. As DNA, the CDR3 is TGTGCCAGCAGCAGTAGGGGGGACAGCATCTACAATGAGCAGTTCTTC.

This sequence joins TRBV19 and TRBJ2-1; 7 bases align to TRBD2. V trimming: 9 bases; J trimming: 6 bases; junction bases outside the gene matches: 14. This CDR3 has 15 residues. Germline V gene data show CDR1 as LNHDA and CDR2 as SQIVND (reference sequence). The CDR3 DNA reads as TGTGCCAGCCGAGCTGGGGGAGGGCCTCTCAATGAGCAGTTCTTC. Its protein is CASRAGGGPLNEQFF.

The chain employs TRBV28 and TRBJ2-6; the D gene is possibly TRBD2 (5 bases). Germline V gene data show CDR1 as MDHEN and CDR2 as SYDVKM. This CDR3 is 13 amino acids long. V was shortened by 2 bases and J by 12 bases, with 11 bases between the two germline ends. Written as DNA, the CDR3 is TGTGCCAGCAGTTTAGGCGGGCCCGGCGTCCTGACTTTC. As protein: CASSLGGPGVLTF.

The table lists this clone with a few counts. The chain combines TRBV7-3 with TRBJ1-2, with TRBD1 matching 8 bases. This CDR3 has 17 amino acids. V shed 1 base, J shed 4 bases, and the junction held 11 bases outside the gene matches. CDR1 is SGHTA and CDR2 is FQGTGA in the germline V gene. CDR3 DNA: TGTGCCAGCAGCTTAAAAGCTTGGACAGGGAAGTTCTATGGCTACACCTTC. Its protein is CASSLKAWTGKFYGYTF.

The CDR3 DNA sequence: TGCGCCAGCAGCTTGGTGGAGGGGGGGCTGAGCGAGCAGTACTTC. It encodes CASSLVEGGLSEQYF. The chain carries TRBV5-1 and TRBJ2-7, with a weak D call TRBD2 (7 bases). This CDR3 is built from 15 residues. Germline CDR1 SGHRS, CDR2 YFSETQ. Trimming shortened V by 0 bases and J by 6 bases, and 16 bases separated the two germline ends.

The chain links TRBV16 to TRBJ1-2; weak D call: TRBD1 (5 bases). The germline CDR1 and CDR2 sequences are KGHSY and FQNENV. CDR3 size: 13 residues. Trimming removed 4 bases from V and 0 bases from J, with 6 bases in between. The DNA for the CDR3 is TGTGCCAGCAGCCTCAGGGCTAACTATGGCTACACCTTC. As protein: CASSLRANYGYTF. Full variable domain (missing parts from reference TRBV16 and TRBJ1-2): GEEVAQTPKHLVRGEGQKAKLYCAPIKGHSYVFWYQQVLKNEFKFLISFQNENVFDETGMPKERFSAKCLPNSPCSLEIQATKLEDSAVYFCASSLRANYGYTFGSGTRLTVV.

The rearrangement links TRBV6-1 to TRBJ2-7; D possibly corresponds to TRBD2 (7 bases). The V and J ends lost 3 bases and 0 bases respectively, with 12 bases between them. CDR1 MNHNS and CDR2 SASEGT come from the germline V gene. The CDR3 loop spans 15 amino acids. In nucleotides, the CDR3 is TGTGCCAGCAGTGAGGGAGGGGGATTCTCCTACGAGCAGTACTTC. Amino acid sequence: CASSEGGGFSYEQYF.